The TCR beta chain under discussion was sequenced for a study of monozygotic twins with inflammatory bowel disease. Study results and caveats: Repertoire likeness was no different across concordant and discordant twins, perhaps owing to restricted power.

Germline loops: CDR1 MDHEN, CDR2 SYDVKM. The CDR3 totals 15 residues. UMIs bearing a 6-nucleotide sample barcode were added through template switching. TCRdb re-called the 5' RACE reads and gives one entry per CDR3 protein, without DNA. This sample's table has about 110,000 distinct CDR3 sequences. Comment on this clonotype: Its specificity is not known.

The sequenced material came from blood. This receptor was identified in a human donor with ulcerative colitis or Crohn's disease, or a healthy co-twin of an affected twin (not recorded which). The chain has TRBV28 and TRBJ1-2; TCRdb indicates TRBD1, and absent DNA this call remains unverified. CDR3 sequence: CASSLRTATTDGYTF.